This TCR beta chain was captured by sequencing in a study of cytomegalovirus exposure and HLA in healthy donors. Amplification used 60 Vbeta primers and 13 Jbeta primers. Repertoires were generated with immunoSEQ multiplex PCR, while TCRdb's copy carries only in-frame clones and drops some. The sample has roughly 180,000 clones; 78% are singletons. The CDR3 has 16 amino acids. V shed 4 bases, J shed 8 bases, and the junction held 5 bases outside the gene matches. CDR1 and CDR2 (germline): SGHNT, YENEEA. The rearrangement uses TRBV11-3 and TRBJ2-4, with TRBD2 matching 16 bases. Specimen: PBMCs. This TCR came from a woman aged 45-65 years in good health and CMV-seropositive. This CDR3 reads CASSSGLAGGQDIQYF. DNA of the CDR3: TGTGCCAGCAGCTCGGGACTAGCGGGGGGGCAAGACATTCAGTACTTC.